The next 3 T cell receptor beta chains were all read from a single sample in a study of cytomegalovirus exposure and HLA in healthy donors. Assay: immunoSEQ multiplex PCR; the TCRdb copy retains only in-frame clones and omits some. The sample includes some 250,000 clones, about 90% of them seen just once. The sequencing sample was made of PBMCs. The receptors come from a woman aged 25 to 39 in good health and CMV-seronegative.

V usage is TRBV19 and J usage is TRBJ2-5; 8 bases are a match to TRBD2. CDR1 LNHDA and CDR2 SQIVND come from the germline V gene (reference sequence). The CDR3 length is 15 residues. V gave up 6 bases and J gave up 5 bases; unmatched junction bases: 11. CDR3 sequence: CASSTSAGGRETQYF. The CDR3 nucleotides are TGTGCCAGTAGCACTTCCGCGGGAGGCAGGGAGACCCAGTACTTC.

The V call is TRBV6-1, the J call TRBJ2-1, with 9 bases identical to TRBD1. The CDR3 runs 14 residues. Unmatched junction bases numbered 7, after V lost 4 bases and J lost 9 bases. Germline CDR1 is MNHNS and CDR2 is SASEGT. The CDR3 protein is CASSGTGEVGEQFF. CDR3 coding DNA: TGTGCCAGCAGTGGGACAGGGGAAGTCGGTGAGCAGTTCTTC.

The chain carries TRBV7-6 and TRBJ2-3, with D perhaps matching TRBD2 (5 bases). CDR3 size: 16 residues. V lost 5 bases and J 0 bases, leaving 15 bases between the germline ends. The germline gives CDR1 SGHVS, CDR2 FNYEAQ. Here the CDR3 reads CASSAGPTSSTDTQYF. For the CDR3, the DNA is TGTGCCAGCAGCGCGGGCCCTACCTCGAGCACAGATACGCAGTATTTT.